Shown below are 4 T cell receptor beta chains from a single sample sequenced in a study of CD8+ T cells in alopecia areata. The sequencing template was cDNA reverse transcribed from extracted RNA. Profiling relied on immunoSEQ multiplex PCR, and the TCRdb table lists in-frame clones only, not all of them. The data hold roughly 120,000 clones, with under 40% observed a single time. Specimen: CD4+ T cells sorted from blood. Receptors originate from a human donor with alopecia areata.

The V and J genes are TRBV9 and TRBJ2-5, with D possibly matching TRBD1 (6 bases). Germline CDR1 is SGDLS and CDR2 is YYNGEE. The CDR3 has 15 amino acids. Trimming removed 0 bases at V and 0 bases at J, with 9 bases between. DNA of the CDR3: TGTGCCAGCAGCGTAGGGGGGACATACCAAGAGACCCAGTACTTC. Translated: CASSVGGTYQETQYF. The variable domain in full, completed from reference TRBV9 and TRBJ2-5, reads DSGVTQTPKHLITATGQRVTLRCSPRSGDLSVYWYQQSLDQGLQFLIQYYNGEERAKGNILERFSAQQFPDLHSELNLSSLELGDSALYFCASSVGGTYQETQYFGPGTRLLVL.

The V call is TRBV2, the J call TRBJ2-6, with no clear D. Germline assignment: CDR1 SNHLY and CDR2 FYNNEI. The V and J ends lost 6 bases and 0 bases respectively, with 9 bases between them. CDR3 size: 15 residues. For the CDR3, the DNA is TGTGCCAGCAGGGAGTGGGTCTCTGGGGCCAACGTCCTGACTTTC. It codes for CASREWVSGANVLTF.

The genes are TRBV4-3 and TRBJ2-7; 7 bases fit TRBD1. Looked up from germline, CDR1 is LGHNA and CDR2 is YSLEER. The CDR3 loop spans 13 amino acids. The V and J ends lost 4 bases and 2 bases, in that order; junction bases with no gene match: 2. CDR3 in DNA: TGCGCCAGCAGCCCGGGACAGACCTACGAGCAGTACTTC. This encodes CASSPGQTYEQYF.

The chain joins TRBV28 to TRBJ1-5, with a possible D match to TRBD1 (6 bases). This CDR3 contains 14 residues. Trimming took 5 bases from V and 3 from J, leaving 11 bases between them. Germline assignment: CDR1 MDHEN and CDR2 SYDVKM. The CDR3, as DNA: TGTGCCAGCAGTACTACAGGGTACAATCAGCCCCAGCATTTT. Its translation: CASSTTGYNQPQHF.